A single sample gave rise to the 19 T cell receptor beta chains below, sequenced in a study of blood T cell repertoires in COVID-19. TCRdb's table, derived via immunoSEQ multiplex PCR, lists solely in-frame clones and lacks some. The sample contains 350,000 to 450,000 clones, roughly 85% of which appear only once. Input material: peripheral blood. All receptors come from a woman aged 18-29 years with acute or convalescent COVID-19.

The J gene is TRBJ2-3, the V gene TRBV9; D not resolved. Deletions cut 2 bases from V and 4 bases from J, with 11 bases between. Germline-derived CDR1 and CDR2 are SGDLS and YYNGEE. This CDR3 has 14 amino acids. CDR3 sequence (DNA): TGTGCCAGCAGCGTTTCAGGAATGTCAGATACGCAGTATTTT. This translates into CASSVSGMSDTQYF.

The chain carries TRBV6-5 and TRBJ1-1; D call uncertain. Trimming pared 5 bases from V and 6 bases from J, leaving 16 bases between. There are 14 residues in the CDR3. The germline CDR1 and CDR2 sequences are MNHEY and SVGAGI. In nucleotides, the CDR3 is TGTGCCAGCAGTCCCCCGGGTGTTATCCCTGAAGCTTTCTTT. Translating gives CASSPPGVIPEAFF.

The CDR3 region is CASSFGGADTEAFF. CDR3 sequence (DNA): TGTGCCAGCAGTTTTGGCGGGGCGGACACTGAAGCTTTCTTT. The genes are TRBV27 and TRBJ1-1; a possible D gene is TRBD1 (5 bases). The length of the CDR3 is 14 residues. V was cut by 3 bases and J by 3 bases, with 11 bases left in between. Germline CDR1 reads MNHEY; CDR2 reads SMNVEV (reference sequence).

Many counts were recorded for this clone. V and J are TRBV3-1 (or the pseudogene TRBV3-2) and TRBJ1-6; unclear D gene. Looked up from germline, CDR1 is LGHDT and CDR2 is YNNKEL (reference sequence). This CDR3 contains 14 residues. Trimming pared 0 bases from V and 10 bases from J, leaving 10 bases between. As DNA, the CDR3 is TGTGCCAGCAGCCAAGAGGGCATTGTCTCACCCCTCCACTTT. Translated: CASSQEGIVSPLHF.

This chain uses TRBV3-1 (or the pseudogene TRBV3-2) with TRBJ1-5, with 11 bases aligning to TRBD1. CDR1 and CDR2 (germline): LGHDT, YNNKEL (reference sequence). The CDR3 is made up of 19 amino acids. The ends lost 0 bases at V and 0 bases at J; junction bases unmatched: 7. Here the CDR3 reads CASSQEPGTGGNSNQPQHF. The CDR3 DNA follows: TGTGCCAGCAGCCAAGAGCCTGGGACAGGGGGTAATAGCAATCAGCCCCAGCATTTT.

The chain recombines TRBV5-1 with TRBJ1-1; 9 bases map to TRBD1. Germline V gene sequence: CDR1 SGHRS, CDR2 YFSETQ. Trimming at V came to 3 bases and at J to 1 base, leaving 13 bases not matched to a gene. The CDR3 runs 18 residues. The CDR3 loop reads CASSSDGQGMGTNTEAFF. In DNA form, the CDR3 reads TGCGCCAGCAGCTCGGACGGACAGGGGATGGGTACGAACACTGAAGCTTTCTTT.

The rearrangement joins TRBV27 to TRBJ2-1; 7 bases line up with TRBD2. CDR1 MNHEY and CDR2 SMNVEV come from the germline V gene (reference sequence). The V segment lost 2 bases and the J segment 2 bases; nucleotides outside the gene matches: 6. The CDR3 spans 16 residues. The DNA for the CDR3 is TGTGCCAGCAGTTTACCCCAGGCGGGAGCCTACAATGAGCAGTTCTTC. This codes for CASSLPQAGAYNEQFF.

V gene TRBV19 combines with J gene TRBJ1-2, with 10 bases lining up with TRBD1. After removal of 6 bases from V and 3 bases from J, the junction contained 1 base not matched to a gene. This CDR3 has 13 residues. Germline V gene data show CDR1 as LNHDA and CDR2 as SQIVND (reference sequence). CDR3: CASRGQGYYGYTF. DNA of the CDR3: TGTGCCAGTAGGGGACAGGGGTACTATGGCTACACCTTC.

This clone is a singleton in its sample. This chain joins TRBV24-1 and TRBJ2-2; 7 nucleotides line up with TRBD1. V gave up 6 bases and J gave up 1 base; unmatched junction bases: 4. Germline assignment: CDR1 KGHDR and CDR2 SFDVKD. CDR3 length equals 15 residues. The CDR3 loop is CATSSRTGNTGELFF. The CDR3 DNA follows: TGTGCCACCAGTAGTAGGACAGGGAACACCGGGGAGCTGTTTTTT.

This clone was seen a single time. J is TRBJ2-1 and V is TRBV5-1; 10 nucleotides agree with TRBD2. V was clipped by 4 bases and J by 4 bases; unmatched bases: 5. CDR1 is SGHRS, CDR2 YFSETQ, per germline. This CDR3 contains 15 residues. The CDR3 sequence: CASSITSGNYNEQFF. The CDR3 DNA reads TGCGCCAGCAGCATAACTAGCGGGAATTACAATGAGCAGTTCTTC. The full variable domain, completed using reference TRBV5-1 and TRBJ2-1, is KAGVTQTPRYLIKTRGQQVTLSCSPISGHRSVSWYQQTPGQGLQFLFEYFSETQRNKGNFPGRFSGRQFSNSRSEMNVSTLELGDSALYLCASSITSGNYNEQFFGPGTRLTVL.

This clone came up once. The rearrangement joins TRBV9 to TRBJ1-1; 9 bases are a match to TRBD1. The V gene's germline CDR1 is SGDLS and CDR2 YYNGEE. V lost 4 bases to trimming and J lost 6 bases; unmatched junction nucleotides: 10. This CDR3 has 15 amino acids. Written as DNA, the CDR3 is TGTGCCAGCAGCCCGGGGACAGGGACTTACGCTGAAGCTTTCTTT. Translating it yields CASSPGTGTYAEAFF. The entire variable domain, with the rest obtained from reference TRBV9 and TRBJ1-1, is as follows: DSGVTQTPKHLITATGQRVTLRCSPRSGDLSVYWYQQSLDQGLQFLIQYYNGEERAKGNILERFSAQQFPDLHSELNLSSLELGDSALYFCASSPGTGTYAEAFFGQGTRLTVV.

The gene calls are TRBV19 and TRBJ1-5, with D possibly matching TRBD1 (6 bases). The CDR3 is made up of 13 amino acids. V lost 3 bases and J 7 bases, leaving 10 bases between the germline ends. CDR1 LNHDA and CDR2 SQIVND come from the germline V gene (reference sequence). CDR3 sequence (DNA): TGTGCCAGTAGTATTAGAGGGGGACAGCCCCAGCATTTT. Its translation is CASSIRGGQPQHF. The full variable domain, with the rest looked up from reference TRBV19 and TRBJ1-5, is DGGITQSPKYLFRKEGQNVTLSCEQNLNHDAMYWYRQDPGQGLRLIYYSQIVNDFQKGDIAEGYSVSREKKESFPLTVTSAQKNPTAFYLCASSIRGGQPQHFGDGTRLSIL.

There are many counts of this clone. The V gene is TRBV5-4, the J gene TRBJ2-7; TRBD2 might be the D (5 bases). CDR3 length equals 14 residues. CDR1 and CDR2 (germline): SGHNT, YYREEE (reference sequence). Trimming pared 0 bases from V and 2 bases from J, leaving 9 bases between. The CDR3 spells CASSLDRGTYEQYF. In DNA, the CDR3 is TGTGCCAGCAGCTTGGATCGGGGAACCTACGAGCAGTACTTC.

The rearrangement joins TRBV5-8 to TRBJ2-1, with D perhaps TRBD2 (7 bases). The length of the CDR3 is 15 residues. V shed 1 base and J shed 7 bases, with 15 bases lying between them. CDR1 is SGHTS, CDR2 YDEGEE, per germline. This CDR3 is CASSLRGGPGNEQFF. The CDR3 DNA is TGTGCCAGCAGCTTGAGGGGGGGGCCGGGGAATGAGCAGTTCTTC.

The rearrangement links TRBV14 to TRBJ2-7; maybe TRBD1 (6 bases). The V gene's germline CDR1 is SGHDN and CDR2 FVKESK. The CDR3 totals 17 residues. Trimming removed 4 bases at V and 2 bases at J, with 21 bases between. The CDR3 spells CASSRWDTMGRPYEQYF. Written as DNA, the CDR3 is TGTGCCAGCAGCCGATGGGACACCATGGGACGACCCTACGAGCAGTACTTC.

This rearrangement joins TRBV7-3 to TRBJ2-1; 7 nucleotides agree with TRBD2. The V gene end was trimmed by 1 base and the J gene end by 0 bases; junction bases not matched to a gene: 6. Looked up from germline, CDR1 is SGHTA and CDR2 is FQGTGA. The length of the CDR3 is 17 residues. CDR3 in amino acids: CASSLIASGSSYNEQFF. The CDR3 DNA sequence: TGTGCCAGCAGCTTAATTGCTAGCGGTAGCTCCTACAATGAGCAGTTCTTC. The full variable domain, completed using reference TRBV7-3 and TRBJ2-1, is GAGVSQTPSNKVTEKGKYVELRCDPISGHTALYWYRQSLGQGPEFLIYFQGTGAADDSGLPNDRFFAVRPEGSVSTLKIQRTERGDSAVYLCASSLIASGSSYNEQFFGPGTRLTVL.

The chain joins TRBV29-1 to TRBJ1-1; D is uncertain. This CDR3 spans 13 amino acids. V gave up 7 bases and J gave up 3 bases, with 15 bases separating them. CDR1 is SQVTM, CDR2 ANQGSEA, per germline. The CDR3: CSGSEGRDTEAFF. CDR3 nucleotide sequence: TGCAGCGGGTCGGAAGGGAGAGACACTGAAGCTTTCTTT.

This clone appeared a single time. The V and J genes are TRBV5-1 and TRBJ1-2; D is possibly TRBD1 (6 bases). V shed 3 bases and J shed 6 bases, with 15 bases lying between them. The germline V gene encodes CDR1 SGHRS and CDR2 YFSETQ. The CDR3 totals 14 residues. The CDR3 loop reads CASSSPGGGDGYTF. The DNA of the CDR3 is TGCGCCAGCAGCTCTCCGGGAGGGGGTGATGGCTACACCTTC.

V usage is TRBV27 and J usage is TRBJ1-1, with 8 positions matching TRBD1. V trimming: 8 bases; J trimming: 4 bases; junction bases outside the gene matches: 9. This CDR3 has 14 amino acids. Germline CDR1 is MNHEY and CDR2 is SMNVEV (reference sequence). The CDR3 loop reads CASALQGDSTEAFF. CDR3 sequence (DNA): TGTGCCAGCGCGTTACAGGGGGATAGCACTGAAGCTTTCTTT.